Below, 15 T cell receptor beta chains from the same sample are listed, as sequenced in a study of response to subunit inactivated influenza vaccine. TCRdb re-called the RT-PCR reads with MiXCR, one entry per CDR3 protein. This sample yields 250,000 to 350,000 distinct CDR3 sequences, of which about 20% are seen a single time; about 9.4% belongs to the top ten. The sample in question was PBMCs from blood, obtained less than 22 months after vaccination. These receptors originate from a man between 45 and 75 years old who received an inactivated influenza vaccine.

The rearrangement joins TRBV5-5 to TRBJ2-7, with D perhaps TRBD1 or TRBD2 (5 bases each). The CDR3 sequence is 14 residues long. The germline V gene has CDR1 SGHKS and CDR2 YYEKEE (reference sequence). V lost 7 bases and J lost 3, with 17 bases in between. CDR3 coding DNA: TGTGCCAGCGGGCCCGGGGCGATGATCTACGAGCAGTACTTC. Translation: CASGPGAMIYEQYF.

The CDR3 is CSARQGWNTEAFF. CDR3 DNA: TGCAGTGCCCGACAGGGGTGGAACACTGAAGCTTTCTTT. This chain joins TRBV20-1 and TRBJ1-1; 8 positions match TRBD1. The CDR3 has 13 residues. V lost 6 bases and J lost 1; bases outside the gene matches: 4. Germline V gives CDR1 DFQATT, CDR2 SNEGSKA (reference sequence).

This clonotype turned up a few times. The chain is built from TRBV7-3 and TRBJ1-1; D gene uncertain. Germline V CDR1 and CDR2: SGHTA, FQGTGA. Trimming pared 5 bases from V and 0 bases from J, leaving 7 bases between. This CDR3 is built from 13 residues. CDR3 residues: CASSNTVNTEAFF. DNA for the CDR3: TGTGCCAGCAGCAACACAGTGAACACTGAAGCTTTCTTT.

This clonotype was counted a few times. The chain couples TRBV20-1 to TRBJ2-1, with TRBD2 as a possible D gene (7 bases). V lost 5 bases to trimming and J lost 4 bases, with 15 bases between them. The length of the CDR3 is 14 residues. The germline V gene has CDR1 DFQATT and CDR2 SNEGSKA (reference sequence). CDR3 sequence (DNA): TGCAGTGCTGGGGGGGCTACTCTTTACAATGAGCAGTTCTTC. It yields the protein CSAGGATLYNEQFF.

The sample holds a few counts of this clonotype. V is TRBV24-1 and J is TRBJ1-2, with D tentatively TRBD1 (5 bases). V lost 1 base to trimming and J lost 2 bases, with 7 bases between them. CDR1 is KGHDR and CDR2 is SFDVKD in the germline V gene. The CDR3 loop spans 14 amino acids. The CDR3 region is CATSDFDRNYGYTF. The CDR3 DNA sequence: TGTGCCACCAGTGATTTTGACAGAAACTATGGCTACACCTTC.

The V gene is TRBV7-2, the J gene TRBJ1-2, with 11 bases identical to TRBD1. V gave up 0 bases and J gave up 8 bases; unmatched junction bases: 8. The CDR3 loop spans 16 amino acids. The germline CDR1 and CDR2 sequences are SGHTA and FQGNSA. In DNA form, the CDR3 reads TGTGCCAGCAGCTTAGCGCCCCGGGACAGGGGGGTAGGCTACACCTTC. As protein: CASSLAPRDRGVGYTF.

In its sample, this clonotype was seen a few times. This chain links TRBV6-1 with TRBJ1-3, with 8 bases matching TRBD1. The germline V gene has CDR1 MNHNS and CDR2 SASEGT. The CDR3 runs to 14 residues. V trimming: 5 bases; J trimming: 4 bases; junction bases outside the gene matches: 4. This CDR3 reads CASSPTGGGNTIYF. CDR3 in DNA: TGTGCCAGCAGTCCTACAGGGGGGGGAAACACCATATATTTT.

This clonotype was seen a single time. The conserved phenylalanine or tryptophan normally closing the CDR3 is absent here, so this likely arose from a read error. The chain couples TRBV7-8 to TRBJ2-7, with D hard to call. The ends were cut back, 4 bases at V and 1 base at J, with 11 bases in the middle. The length of the CDR3 is 14 residues. CDR1 is SGHVS and CDR2 is FQNEAQ in the germline V gene. The chain's CDR3 is CASSSQRVSYEQYY. The CDR3 DNA follows: TGTGCCAGCAGCTCCCAGAGAGTTTCCTACGAGCAGTACTAC.

The chain recombines TRBV7-2 with TRBJ2-7, with 13 bases identical to TRBD2. The CDR3 length is 14 residues. Germline values: CDR1 SGHTA, CDR2 FQGNSA. With V trimmed by 5 bases and J by 9 bases, 7 bases remained unmatched. The CDR3 protein is CASSTRLAGGVQYF. The CDR3 region has the DNA TGTGCCAGCAGCACCAGACTAGCGGGAGGCGTGCAGTACTTC.

The chain combines TRBV20-1 with TRBJ1-4, with D possibly being TRBD1 (6 bases). The CDR3 length is 12 residues. The germline gives CDR1 DFQATT, CDR2 SNEGSKA (reference sequence). V was pared by 4 bases and J by 4 bases, with 7 bases between. CDR3: CSATRGNEKLFF. Here the CDR3 DNA reads TGCAGTGCTACCAGGGGTAATGAAAAACTGTTTTTT.

This clonotype was recorded at least ten times. V is TRBV9 and J is TRBJ1-2; D is possibly TRBD1 (6 bases). The CDR3 is made up of 15 amino acids. Trimming left V 0 bases short and J 5 bases short, with 14 bases between. CDR1 and CDR2 from the germline V gene are SGDLS and YYNGEE. The CDR3, as DNA: TGTGCCAGCAGCGTAGCTGGGGGGCCCTTGTATGGCTACACCTTC. Translated, it gives CASSVAGGPLYGYTF.

This clonotype has more than one count but fewer than ten. The chain recombines TRBV7-3 with TRBJ1-2, with D perhaps TRBD1 (6 bases). Looked up from germline, CDR1 is SGHTA and CDR2 is FQGTGA. CDR3 length: 15 residues. V was clipped by 5 bases and J by 6 bases, with 19 bases between them. The CDR3 DNA reads TGTGCCAGCAGCCCCGGGGGGGGCAGCATCGATGGCTACACCTTC. This sequence encodes CASSPGGGSIDGYTF.

The table lists this clonotype with many counts. As DNA, the CDR3 is TGTGCCAGCAGTCGGCCAGGGGGTGGGACTGAAGCTTTCTTT. This gives the protein CASSRPGGGTEAFF. This chain uses TRBV27 with TRBJ1-1; 7 bases align to TRBD1. CDR3 length: 14 residues. CDR1 and CDR2 (germline): MNHEY, SMNVEV (reference sequence). J gave up 5 bases and V 5 bases, and 8 bases lay outside the gene matches.

V usage is TRBV4-2 and J usage is TRBJ1-6; weak D call: TRBD1 (6 bases). The V and J ends lost 0 bases and 4 bases respectively, with 13 bases between them. Germline assignment: CDR1 LGHNA and CDR2 YNFKEQ. The CDR3 is made up of 17 amino acids. CDR3 loop: CASSQESGGQYNSPLHF. As DNA, the CDR3 is TGTGCCAGCAGCCAAGAGTCGGGGGGCCAATATAATTCACCCCTCCACTTT.

In this sample, this clonotype turned up a few times. This chain uses TRBV7-3 with TRBJ2-5, with 11 bases aligning to TRBD2. V gave up 7 bases and J gave up 5 bases; unmatched junction bases: 6. In germline, CDR1 is SGHTA, CDR2 FQGTGA. The CDR3 has 14 amino acids. The CDR3 loop reads CASKETSGSETQYF. DNA for the CDR3: TGTGCCAGCAAGGAAACTAGCGGGAGTGAGACCCAGTACTTC.